The 27 T cell receptor beta chains given below trace back to one sample, sequenced in a study of blood T cell repertoires in COVID-19. This table comes from immunoSEQ multiplex PCR, and its TCRdb copy is limited to in-frame clones, with some not included. Of 150,000 to 200,000 clones detected, 80% appear once; the ten largest clones hold less than 4%. Sequenced material: PBMCs or T cells enriched from blood (not recorded which). All receptors come from a woman aged 60-75 years who had recovered from COVID-19.

About this clone: The identical CDR3 is also encoded by other nucleotide sequences in the sample. The chain joins TRBV3-1 (or the pseudogene TRBV3-2) to TRBJ1-1; D is uncertain. This CDR3 spans 14 amino acids. The V gene's germline CDR1 is LGHDT and CDR2 YNNKEL (reference sequence). The V end was cut by 0 bases, the J end by 1 base, with 6 bases between. CDR3 in amino acids: CASSQDPGNTEAFF. CDR3 nucleotides: TGTGCCAGCAGCCAAGATCCCGGGAACACTGAAGCTTTCTTT.

This clone has just a few counts. This sequence joins TRBV9 and TRBJ1-2; no reliable D call. The germline V gene has CDR1 SGDLS and CDR2 YYNGEE. This CDR3 has 16 amino acids. Trimming removed 4 bases at V and 0 bases at J, with 16 bases between. The CDR3 loop is CASSLPLQTTNYGYTF. CDR3 sequence (DNA): TGTGCCAGCAGCTTGCCCCTACAGACAACTAACTATGGCTACACCTTC.

The chain recombines TRBV7-2 with TRBJ1-1; 7 nucleotides line up with TRBD1. This CDR3 has 14 residues. V gave up 6 bases and J gave up 5 bases; unmatched junction bases: 9. Germline values: CDR1 SGHTA, CDR2 FQGNSA. In nucleotides, the CDR3 is TGTGCCAGCAGACGTAACAGGGGTGATACTGAAGCTTTCTTT. It is translated as CASRRNRGDTEAFF. Full variable domain (outside the CDR3, taken from reference TRBV7-2 and TRBJ1-1): GAGVSQSPSNKVTEKGKDVELRCDPISGHTALYWYRQSLGQGLEFLIYFQGNSAPDKSGLPSDRFSAERTGGSVSTLTIQRTQQEDSAVYLCASRRNRGDTEAFFGQGTRLTVV.

V is TRBV18 and J is TRBJ1-6; 7 nucleotides align to TRBD1. Germline V gene sequence: CDR1 KGHSH, CDR2 LQKENI. Trimming took 3 bases from V and 6 from J; bases not matched to a gene: 5. The CDR3 has 15 residues. CDR3 DNA: TGTGCCAGCTCACCCACGACAGGGATTAATTCACCCCTCCACTTT. This sequence encodes CASSPTTGINSPLHF.

The genes are TRBV4-2 and TRBJ2-7; TRBD2 aligns across 9 bases. The germline gives CDR1 LGHNA, CDR2 YNFKEQ. CDR3 length equals 16 residues. V gave up 0 bases and J gave up 2 bases; unmatched junction bases: 5. CDR3: CASSQDLSGGTYEQYF. The CDR3 coding sequence is TGTGCCAGCAGCCAAGACCTAAGCGGGGGGACCTACGAGCAGTACTTC.

The gene calls are TRBV13 and TRBJ1-1; a weak D match, TRBD1 (6 bases). This CDR3 is built from 12 residues. Trimming took 0 bases from V and 11 from J, leaving 10 bases between them. In germline, CDR1 is PRHDT, CDR2 FYEKMQ (reference sequence). The CDR3 loop is CASSLGTGRAFF. CDR3 bases: TGTGCCAGCAGCTTAGGGACAGGTCGGGCTTTCTTT.

The genes are TRBV15 and TRBJ1-1; a possible D gene is TRBD1 (6 bases). CDR3 length equals 16 residues. Per germline, CDR1 LNHNV and CDR2 YYDKDF (reference sequence). V dropped 6 bases and J dropped 2 bases, with 19 bases sitting between them. The CDR3 DNA is TGTGCCACCAGAAATAGGGGGGGAGGCCCTAACACTGAAGCTTTCTTT. Protein: CATRNRGGGPNTEAFF.

The chain combines TRBV14 with TRBJ1-1; D not resolved. The length of the CDR3 is 13 residues. Trimming took off 1 base at V and 3 bases at J, with 6 bases between the two ends. The germline CDR1 and CDR2 sequences are SGHDN and FVKESK. CDR3 residues: CASSQATYTEAFF. For the CDR3, the DNA is TGTGCCAGCAGCCAAGCAACATACACTGAAGCTTTCTTT.

This clone was counted between two and nine times. The V gene is TRBV18, the J gene TRBJ1-1, with no clear D. Looked up from germline, CDR1 is KGHSH and CDR2 is LQKENI. V lost 6 bases and J lost 1, with 6 bases in between. CDR3 length: 12 amino acids. In nucleotides, the CDR3 is TGTGCCAGCTCGATGGCGAACACTGAAGCTTTCTTT. This sequence encodes CASSMANTEAFF.

V and J are TRBV9 and TRBJ2-1, with TRBD2 identical over 11 bases. The germline CDR1 and CDR2 sequences are SGDLS and YYNGEE. There are 15 residues in the CDR3. J lost 6 bases, V lost 4 bases, and 6 bases had no gene match. Here the CDR3 reads CASSTSGTSGNEQFF. The CDR3 nucleotides read TGTGCCAGCAGCACCTCCGGGACTAGCGGCAATGAGCAGTTCTTC.

The rearrangement uses TRBV27 and TRBJ2-4; 10 bases agree with TRBD2. The length of the CDR3 is 16 residues. The V gene end was trimmed by 5 bases and the J gene end by 3 bases; junction bases not matched to a gene: 7. From germline, CDR1 is MNHEY and CDR2 SMNVEV (reference sequence). The CDR3 nucleotides read TGTGCCAGCAGTCCGGCAGCGGGGGGGATCAAAAACATTCAGTACTTC. Its translation is CASSPAAGGIKNIQYF.

In DNA form, the CDR3 reads TGTGCCAGCAGTCCCAGGCTAGCGGACTCGAGAAATGAGCAGTTCTTC. Its translation is CASSPRLADSRNEQFF. The rearrangement links TRBV7-6 to TRBJ2-1, with 7 bases matching TRBD2. This CDR3 is 16 amino acids long. The germline gives CDR1 SGHVS, CDR2 FNYEAQ. V gave up 6 bases and J gave up 7 bases; unmatched junction bases: 15.

The chain has TRBV11-3 and TRBJ2-7; 7 bases are shared with TRBD2. This CDR3 has 13 amino acids. The V gene's germline CDR1 is SGHNT and CDR2 YENEEA. The junction had 5 bases not matched to a gene; V was cut back by 4 bases and J by 5 bases. CDR3: CASSWGGSDEQYF. The CDR3 coding sequence is TGTGCCAGCAGCTGGGGGGGTAGTGACGAGCAGTACTTC. Looking up the rest from reference TRBV11-3 and TRBJ2-7 gives the full variable domain: EAGVVQSPRYKIIEKKQPVAFWCNPISGHNTLYWYLQNLGQGPELLIRYENEEAVDDSQLPKDRFSAERLKGVDSTLKIQPAELGDSAVYLCASSWGGSDEQYFGPGTRLTVT.

This clone was detected once. CDR3 residues: CASSLFVGASYEQYF. CDR3 coding DNA: TGTGCCAGCAGCTTGTTCGTAGGGGCGTCGTACGAGCAGTACTTC. This chain joins TRBV5-5 and TRBJ2-7, with a tentative D call TRBD1 (5 bases). Trimming shortened V by 1 base and J by 4 bases, and 15 bases separated the two germline ends. Germline CDR1 is SGHKS and CDR2 is YYEKEE (reference sequence). The CDR3 has 15 amino acids.

This rearrangement joins TRBV21-1 to TRBJ2-7; the table's TRBD2 call for D was not verified on the DNA. TRBV21-1 corresponds to a pseudogene. The length of the CDR3 is 15 residues. CDR3 loop: CASSKARTSRYEQYF. The DNA of the CDR3 is TGTGCCAGCAGCAAAGCTCGGACTAGCAGATACGAGCAGTACTTC.

The rearrangement uses TRBV20-1 and TRBJ2-7; no clear D. The germline CDR1 and CDR2 sequences are DFQATT and SNEGSKA (reference sequence). V gave up 3 bases and J gave up 1 base, with 10 bases separating them. This CDR3 spans 13 amino acids. In nucleotides, the CDR3 is TGCAGTGCTAGTTTGTCACGGTCCTACGAGCAGTACTTC. Translated, it gives CSASLSRSYEQYF.

This rearrangement joins TRBV29-1 to TRBJ1-1; unclear D gene. Germline V gene lookup returns CDR1 SQVTM and CDR2 ANQGSEA. This CDR3 contains 13 residues. V was trimmed by 1 base and J by 0 bases, leaving 6 bases between them. CDR3 in amino acids: CSVEGQLNTEAFF. The CDR3 region has the DNA TGCAGCGTTGAAGGACAACTGAACACTGAAGCTTTCTTT.

The chain combines TRBV2 with TRBJ1-2, with D possibly TRBD1 on 5 matching bases. Germline lookup yields CDR1 SNHLY and CDR2 FYNNEI. This CDR3 is 14 amino acids long. Trimming cost V 1 base and J 0 bases, with 6 bases left between them. In DNA, the CDR3 is TGTGCCAGCAGTGAAGAAGGGGCTAACTATGGCTACACCTTC. This sequence encodes CASSEEGANYGYTF.

The chain uses TRBV10-3 and TRBJ1-1; D is ambiguous. From germline, CDR1 is ENHRY and CDR2 SYGVKD. Trimming pared 0 bases from V and 6 bases from J, leaving 8 bases between. The CDR3 has 13 residues. The CDR3 is CAISESGRSEAFF. DNA of the CDR3: TGTGCCATCAGTGAGTCAGGGAGGTCTGAAGCTTTCTTT.

The genes are TRBV2 and TRBJ2-2; TRBD2 matches at 14 bases. The CDR3 has 16 amino acids. Trimming took 6 bases from V and 6 from J; bases not matched to a gene: 6. Germline V gene lookup returns CDR1 SNHLY and CDR2 FYNNEI. The CDR3 region is CASSHTTSGGAGELFF. As DNA, the CDR3 is TGTGCCAGCAGCCATACGACTAGCGGGGGGGCCGGGGAGCTGTTTTTT.

The chain joins TRBV18 to TRBJ2-2; 8 nucleotides agree with TRBD1. The V segment lost 3 bases and the J segment 0 bases; nucleotides outside the gene matches: 3. The CDR3 consists of 16 residues. CDR1 is KGHSH and CDR2 is LQKENI in the germline V gene. CDR3 coding DNA: TGTGCCAGCTCACCTCAGGGGGCGTCGAACACCGGGGAGCTGTTTTTT. Translating gives CASSPQGASNTGELFF.

The chain couples TRBV14 to TRBJ1-1, with 7 nucleotides matching TRBD1. V was clipped by 2 bases and J by 4 bases; unmatched bases: 7. The length of the CDR3 is 15 residues. CDR1 SGHDN and CDR2 FVKESK come from the germline V gene. In DNA, the CDR3 is TGTGCCAGCAGCCAATACAGGGGCGGCGGCACTGAAGCTTTCTTT. This translates into CASSQYRGGGTEAFF.

The V gene is TRBV5-4, the J gene TRBJ1-6; 7 bases align to TRBD1. J was trimmed by 10 bases and V by 3 bases; bases with no gene match: 10. CDR1 SGHNT and CDR2 YYREEE come from the germline V gene (reference sequence). The CDR3 sequence is 15 residues long. This chain's CDR3 is CASSSGQEVNSPLHF. The CDR3 coding sequence is TGTGCCAGCAGCTCCGGACAGGAAGTCAACTCACCCCTCCACTTT.

The chain employs TRBV5-1 and TRBJ2-2; TRBD1 might be the D (6 bases). The V end was cut by 0 bases, the J end by 5 bases, with 8 bases between. The CDR3 covers 14 residues. Germline-derived CDR1 and CDR2 are SGHRS and YFSETQ. The CDR3 reads CASSLAGETGELFF. In DNA, the CDR3 is TGCGCCAGCAGCTTGGCAGGGGAGACCGGGGAGCTGTTTTTT.

The chain combines TRBV5-1 with TRBJ1-1; TRBD1 might be the D (5 bases). Looked up from germline, CDR1 is SGHRS and CDR2 is YFSETQ. V was cut by 4 bases and J by 0 bases, with 16 bases left in between. The CDR3 totals 16 residues. CDR3: CASSLIPRVMNTEAFF. CDR3 coding DNA: TGCGCCAGCAGCCTCATCCCCAGGGTCATGAACACTGAAGCTTTCTTT.

This clone came up a few times. The rearrangement uses TRBV19 and TRBJ1-5; D is ambiguous. The CDR3 runs 12 residues. Germline lookup yields CDR1 LNHDA and CDR2 SQIVND (reference sequence). Trimming removed 5 bases at V and 7 bases at J, with 9 bases between. CDR3 DNA sequence: TGTGCCAGTAGTGGAGGTGCACAGCCCCAGCATTTT. Encoded protein: CASSGGAQPQHF.

The gene calls are TRBV7-2 and TRBJ2-5; D possibly corresponds to TRBD2 (5 bases). Germline V gene sequence: CDR1 SGHTA, CDR2 FQGNSA. V was trimmed by 0 bases and J by 5 bases, leaving 10 bases between them. This CDR3 comprises 14 residues. For the CDR3, the DNA is TGTGCCAGCAGCTTAGCAGGGTCGGGGGAGACCCAGTACTTC. It is translated as CASSLAGSGETQYF.